Presented here are 15 T cell receptor beta chains from one specimen sequenced in a study of T cell responses to AZD1222 COVID-19 vaccine (dated by TCRdb to about 2021). Libraries came from the immunoSEQ multiplex PCR assay. Drawn from immuneACCESS, this table holds only the in-frame rearrangements with V and J called that TCRdb kept. Clones are partly lost; checked studies trace under half to an unresolved V gene and leave the rest unexplained. In all, the sample holds 150,000 to 200,000 clones, and over 70% of those were seen once. About 3% of the sample belongs to the ten largest clones. The intended sense of this specimen's time point label: baseline before first vaccination. The sample's treatment or condition, from its label and the paper: meningococcal conjugate vaccine given as trial control. This material consisted of peripheral blood, taken on day 0 of MenACWY control vaccination. These receptors were taken from an adult in good health.

This clone was counted a few times. V and J are TRBV29-1 and TRBJ2-7; 9 bases fit TRBD1. V was clipped by 7 bases and J by 3 bases; unmatched bases: 4. The CDR3 totals 12 residues. In germline, CDR1 is SQVTM, CDR2 ANQGSEA. The CDR3 loop is CSAGQGRYEQYF. Here the CDR3 DNA reads TGCAGCGCCGGACAGGGGCGCTACGAGCAGTACTTC.

CDR3 amino acids: CASRNRGEGYTF. CDR3 coding DNA: TGTGCCAGCAGAAACAGGGGGGAAGGCTACACCTTC. The chain joins TRBV27 to TRBJ1-2, with 8 bases lining up with TRBD1. Trimming cost V 6 bases and J 8 bases; bases outside gene matches: 5. CDR1 MNHEY and CDR2 SMNVEV come from the germline V gene (reference sequence). This CDR3 is 12 amino acids long.

In nucleotides, the CDR3 is TGTGCCAGCTCACCATCCTCTCAGCTTGCCTCTGGAAACACCATATATTTT. Amino acids: CASSPSSQLASGNTIYF. This chain uses TRBV18 with TRBJ1-3, with D hard to call. This CDR3 spans 17 amino acids. Germline lookup yields CDR1 KGHSH and CDR2 LQKENI. The V end was cut by 2 bases, the J end by 0 bases, with 14 bases between.

J is TRBJ2-3 and V is TRBV5-4; 9 nucleotides align to TRBD2. The CDR3 is made up of 16 amino acids. With V trimmed by 1 base and J by 3 bases, 6 bases remained unmatched. Germline V CDR1 and CDR2: SGHNT, YYREEE (reference sequence). CDR3 bases: TGTGCCAGCAGCTTGCCCGCGGGGGGGGGAACAGATACGCAGTATTTT. Protein: CASSLPAGGGTDTQYF.

The chain combines TRBV7-6 with TRBJ2-1, with 7 bases aligning to TRBD1. The CDR3 spans 16 residues. After removal of 5 bases from V and 3 bases from J, the junction contained 10 bases not matched to a gene. The germline gives CDR1 SGHVS, CDR2 FNYEAQ. The CDR3 sequence: CASSAATGDYYNEQFF. In DNA form, the CDR3 reads TGTGCCAGCAGCGCAGCAACAGGGGATTACTACAATGAGCAGTTCTTC.

The CDR3 DNA follows: TGTGCCAGCAGTGAACAGGGGGTGAACACTGAAGCTTTCTTT. Its protein product is CASSEQGVNTEAFF. The V gene is TRBV27, the J gene TRBJ1-1, with TRBD1 identical over 8 bases. Germline V lookup: CDR1 MNHEY, CDR2 SMNVEV (reference sequence). This CDR3 region has 14 residues. The junction had 2 bases not matched to a gene; V was cut back by 5 bases and J by 0 bases.

This CDR3 is CASSPRGAQETQYF. For the CDR3, the DNA is TGTGCCAGTAGTCCTCGGGGGGCTCAAGAGACCCAGTACTTC. This sequence joins TRBV19 and TRBJ2-5, with D possibly TRBD2 on 7 matching bases. Germline V gene lookup returns CDR1 LNHDA and CDR2 SQIVND (reference sequence). The CDR3 runs 14 residues. Trimming left V 5 bases short and J 2 bases short, with 12 bases between.

This chain uses TRBV6-5 with TRBJ2-7, with 10 nucleotides matching TRBD2. The germline V gene has CDR1 MNHEY and CDR2 SVGAGI. The CDR3 is 13 amino acids. J was trimmed by 1 base and V by 8 bases; bases with no gene match: 2. CDR3 loop: CASGLAESYEQYF. CDR3 bases: TGTGCCAGCGGACTAGCGGAGTCCTACGAGCAGTACTTC.

This clone was observed a few times. The V call is TRBV27, the J call TRBJ2-6, with D maybe TRBD2 (6 bases). The V end was cut by 3 bases, the J end by 0 bases, with 9 bases between. The CDR3 covers 16 residues. The V gene's germline CDR1 is MNHEY and CDR2 SMNVEV (reference sequence). The CDR3 coding sequence is TGTGCCAGCAGTTTGGGACTCCGCTCTGGGGCCAACGTCCTGACTTTC. Protein product: CASSLGLRSGANVLTF. Supplemented by reference TRBV27 and TRBJ2-6, the full variable domain reads EAQVTQNPRYLITVTGKKLTVTCSQNMNHEYMSWYRQDPGLGLRQIYYSMNVEVTDKGDVPEGYKVSRKEKRNFPLILESPSPNQTSLYFCASSLGLRSGANVLTFGAGSRLTVL.

The chain links TRBV5-1 to TRBJ1-1; D gene uncertain. This CDR3 has 19 residues. Deletions cut 1 base from V and 5 bases from J, with 27 bases between. CDR1 is SGHRS, CDR2 YFSETQ, per germline. CDR3: CASSLRLGSHNQDGTEAFF. CDR3 DNA: TGCGCCAGCAGCTTGCGTTTAGGATCTCACAACCAAGATGGTACTGAAGCTTTCTTT.

The chain uses TRBV6-5 and TRBJ1-4; the D gene is possibly TRBD1 (6 bases). This CDR3 region has 14 residues. The V and J ends lost 6 bases and 0 bases respectively, with 8 bases between them. The V gene's germline CDR1 is MNHEY and CDR2 SVGAGI. The CDR3 DNA sequence: TGTGCCAGCAGAGGACAGTCAACTAATGAAAAACTGTTTTTT. Residues: CASRGQSTNEKLFF.

The V and J genes are TRBV28 and TRBJ1-2; D unclear. Trimming cost V 5 bases and J 8 bases, with 15 bases left between them. The length of the CDR3 is 13 residues. Germline CDR1 reads MDHEN; CDR2 reads SYDVKM. The CDR3 DNA reads as TGTGCCAGCAGTGACCGGGGAATAAACGGCTACACCTTC. This codes for CASSDRGINGYTF.

The chain has TRBV6-4 and TRBJ1-2, with 7 bases matching TRBD1. The CDR3 extends over 14 amino acids. Germline V gives CDR1 MRHNA, CDR2 SNTAGT. V gave up 3 bases and J gave up 5 bases; unmatched junction bases: 6. The CDR3 nucleotides read TGTGCCAGCAGTGAGCGGTCACAGGGGTATGGCTACACCTTC. Translating it yields CASSERSQGYGYTF.

The chain combines TRBV10-1 with TRBJ2-7; maybe TRBD1 (6 bases). V was clipped by 6 bases and J by 0 bases, with 15 bases between them. Germline loops: CDR1 WNHNN, CDR2 SYGVQD (reference sequence). The CDR3 loop spans 15 amino acids. The DNA for the CDR3 is TGCGCCAGCAGAGACAGGATACCCGACTCCTACGAGCAGTACTTC. It is translated as CASRDRIPDSYEQYF.

The DNA of the CDR3 is TGTGCCAGCAGCCCCAGCCCGGCTAGCGGGTTTAGCACAGATACGCAGTATTTT. It specifies CASSPSPASGFSTDTQYF. The V and J genes are TRBV11-2 and TRBJ2-3; TRBD2 matches 8 bases. After removal of 5 bases from V and 0 bases from J, the junction contained 13 bases not matched to a gene. Germline values: CDR1 SGHAT, CDR2 FQNNGV. This CDR3 has 18 residues.